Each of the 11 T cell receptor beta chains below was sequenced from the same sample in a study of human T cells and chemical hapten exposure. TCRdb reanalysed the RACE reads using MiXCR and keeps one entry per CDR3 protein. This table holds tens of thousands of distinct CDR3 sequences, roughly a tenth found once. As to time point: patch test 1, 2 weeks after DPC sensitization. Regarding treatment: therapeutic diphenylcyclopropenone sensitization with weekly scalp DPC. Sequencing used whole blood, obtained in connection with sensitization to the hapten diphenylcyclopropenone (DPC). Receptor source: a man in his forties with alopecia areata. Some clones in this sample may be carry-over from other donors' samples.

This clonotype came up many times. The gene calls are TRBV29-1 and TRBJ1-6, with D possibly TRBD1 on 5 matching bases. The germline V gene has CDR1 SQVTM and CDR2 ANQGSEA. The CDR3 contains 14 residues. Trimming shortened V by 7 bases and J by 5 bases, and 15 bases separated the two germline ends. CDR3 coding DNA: TGCAGCGCCCGAGGGGAATTGGATAATTCACCCCTCCACTTT. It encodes CSARGELDNSPLHF.

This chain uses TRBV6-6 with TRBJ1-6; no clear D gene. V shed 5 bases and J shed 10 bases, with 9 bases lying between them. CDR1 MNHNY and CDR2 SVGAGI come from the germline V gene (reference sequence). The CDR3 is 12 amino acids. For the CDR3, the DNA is TGTGCCAGCAGTCCGCCGGGCTCACCCCTCCACTTT. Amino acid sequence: CASSPPGSPLHF.

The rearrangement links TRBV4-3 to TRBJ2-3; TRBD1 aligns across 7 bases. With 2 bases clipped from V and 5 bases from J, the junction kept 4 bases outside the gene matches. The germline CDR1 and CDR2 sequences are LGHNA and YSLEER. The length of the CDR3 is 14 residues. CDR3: CASSQQRTGDTQYF. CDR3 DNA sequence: TGCGCCAGCAGCCAACAAAGGACAGGAGATACGCAGTATTTT.

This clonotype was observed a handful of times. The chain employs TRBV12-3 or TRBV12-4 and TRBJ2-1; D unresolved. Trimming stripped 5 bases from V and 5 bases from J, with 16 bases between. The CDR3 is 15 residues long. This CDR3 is CASSHRVGSNNEQFF. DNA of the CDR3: TGTGCCAGCAGTCACCGGGTAGGGTCCAACAATGAGCAGTTCTTC.

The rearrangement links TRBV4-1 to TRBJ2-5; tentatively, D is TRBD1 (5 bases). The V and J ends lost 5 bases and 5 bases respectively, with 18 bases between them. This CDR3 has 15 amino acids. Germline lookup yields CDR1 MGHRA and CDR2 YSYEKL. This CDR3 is CASSGLGAVGETQYF. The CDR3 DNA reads TGCGCCAGCAGCGGCTTAGGGGCAGTAGGGGAGACCCAGTACTTC.

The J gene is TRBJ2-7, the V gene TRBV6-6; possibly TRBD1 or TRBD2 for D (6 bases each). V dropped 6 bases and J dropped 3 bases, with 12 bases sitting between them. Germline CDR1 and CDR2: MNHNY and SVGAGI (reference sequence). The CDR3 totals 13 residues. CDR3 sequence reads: CASRLRDNYEQYV. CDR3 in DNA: TGTGCCAGCAGATTGCGGGACAACTACGAGCAGTACGTC.

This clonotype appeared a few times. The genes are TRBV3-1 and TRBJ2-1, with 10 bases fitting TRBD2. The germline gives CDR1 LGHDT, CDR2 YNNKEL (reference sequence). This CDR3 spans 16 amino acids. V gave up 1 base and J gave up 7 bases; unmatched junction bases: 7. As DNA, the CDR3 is TGTGCCAGCAGCCAAGGGGGGACTAGCGTTAGAAATGAGCAGTTCTTC. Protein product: CASSQGGTSVRNEQFF.

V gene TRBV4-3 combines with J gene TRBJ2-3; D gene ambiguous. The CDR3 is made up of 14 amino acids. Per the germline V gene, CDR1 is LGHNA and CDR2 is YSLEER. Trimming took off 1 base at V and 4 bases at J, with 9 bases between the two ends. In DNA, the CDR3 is TGCGCCAGCAGCCAAGCCGCACCCCCAGATACGCAGTATTTT. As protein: CASSQAAPPDTQYF.

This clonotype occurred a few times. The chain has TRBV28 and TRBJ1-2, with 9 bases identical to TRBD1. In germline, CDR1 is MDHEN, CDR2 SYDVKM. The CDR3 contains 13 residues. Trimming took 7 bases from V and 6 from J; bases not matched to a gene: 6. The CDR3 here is CASKRTGENGYTF. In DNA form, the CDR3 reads TGTGCCAGCAAAAGGACAGGGGAAAATGGCTACACCTTC.

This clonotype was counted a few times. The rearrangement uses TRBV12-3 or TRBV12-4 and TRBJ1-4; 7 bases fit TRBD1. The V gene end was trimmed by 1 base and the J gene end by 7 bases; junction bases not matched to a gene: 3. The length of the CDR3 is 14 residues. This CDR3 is CASSLGDSPEKLFF. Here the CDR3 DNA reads TGTGCCAGCAGTTTAGGGGACAGTCCTGAAAAACTGTTTTTT.

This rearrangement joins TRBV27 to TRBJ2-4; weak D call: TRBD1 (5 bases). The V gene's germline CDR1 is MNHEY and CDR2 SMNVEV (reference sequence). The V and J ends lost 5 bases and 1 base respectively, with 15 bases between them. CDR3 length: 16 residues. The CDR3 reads CASSSGQAWAKNIQYF. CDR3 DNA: TGTGCCAGCAGTAGTGGACAAGCGTGGGCCAAAAACATTCAGTACTTC.